The 4 T cell receptor beta chains in this list originate from one sample, sequenced in a study of shared clonotypes between healthy human individuals. Only in-frame clones appear in the TCRdb table, and some are missing; sequencing was by immunoSEQ multiplex PCR. The profile covers 2 million to 2.5 million clones, with 85% to 95% appearing a single time and 0.39% taken by the ten largest. The sequencing sample was made of naive CD4+ T cells from PBMCs. Subset in this sample: CD45RA+ positively selected. All receptors come from a man between 18 and 35 years old in good health. Some clones in this sample may be carry-over from other donors' samples.

V usage is TRBV9 and J usage is TRBJ2-5, with TRBD2 as a possible D gene (6 bases). The germline CDR1 and CDR2 sequences are SGDLS and YYNGEE. This CDR3 is built from 15 residues. V shed 4 bases and J shed 3 bases, with 16 bases lying between them. The DNA for the CDR3 is TGTGCCAGCAGCCGACTGAGGAGGGGCAAAGAGACCCAGTACTTC. Protein sequence: CASSRLRRGKETQYF.

On this clone: Other DNA sequences in this specimen translate into the identical CDR3. V and J are TRBV28 and TRBJ1-5; possible D gene TRBD1, 6 bases. Germline CDR1 is MDHEN and CDR2 is SYDVKM. This CDR3 contains 14 residues. V was pared by 3 bases and J by 4 bases, with 10 bases between. CDR3 region: CASSFPQGNQPQHF. The CDR3 nucleotides read TGTGCCAGCAGTTTCCCACAGGGTAATCAGCCCCAGCATTTT. The variable domain in full, completed from reference TRBV28 and TRBJ1-5, reads DVKVTQSSRYLVKRTGEKVFLECVQDMDHENMFWYRQDPGLGLRLIYFSYDVKMKEKGDIPEGYSVSREKKERFSLILESASTNQTSMYLCASSFPQGNQPQHFGDGTRLSIL.

With regard to this clone: This sample also contains other DNA sequences that code for the same CDR3. The rearrangement uses TRBV11-2 and TRBJ1-4; D call uncertain. CDR3 length: 14 amino acids. Trimming pared 2 bases from V and 0 bases from J, leaving 4 bases between. The germline gives CDR1 SGHAT, CDR2 FQNNGV. The CDR3 loop reads CASSLRATNEKLFF. For the CDR3, the DNA is TGTGCCAGCAGCTTACGGGCAACTAATGAAAAACTGTTTTTT.

The V and J genes are TRBV5-5 and TRBJ2-7, with D perhaps given as TRBD1 or TRBD2 (5 bases each). The CDR3 runs 18 residues. CDR1 and CDR2 from the germline V gene are SGHKS and YYEKEE (reference sequence). V was shortened by 4 bases and J by 1 base, with 24 bases between the two germline ends. CDR3 in DNA: TGTGCCAGCAGCGGGAGCCGACAGAAATCATACCATTCCTACGAGCAGTACTTC. Its protein product is CASSGSRQKSYHSYEQYF.